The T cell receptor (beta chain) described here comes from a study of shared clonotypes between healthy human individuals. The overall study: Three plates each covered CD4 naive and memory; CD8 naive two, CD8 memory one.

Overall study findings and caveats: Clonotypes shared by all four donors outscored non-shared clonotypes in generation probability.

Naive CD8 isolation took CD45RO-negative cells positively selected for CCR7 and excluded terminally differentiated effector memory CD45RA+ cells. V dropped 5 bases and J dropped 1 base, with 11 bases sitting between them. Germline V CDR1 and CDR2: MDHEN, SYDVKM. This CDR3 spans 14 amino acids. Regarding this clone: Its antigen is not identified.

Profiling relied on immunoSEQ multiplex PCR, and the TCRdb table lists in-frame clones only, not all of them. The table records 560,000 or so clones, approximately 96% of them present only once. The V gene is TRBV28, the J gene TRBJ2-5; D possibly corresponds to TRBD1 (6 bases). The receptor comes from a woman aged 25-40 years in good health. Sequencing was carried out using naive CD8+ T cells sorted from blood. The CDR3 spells CASSLTGIQETQYF. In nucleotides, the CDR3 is TGTGCCAGCAGTCTGACAGGTATCCAAGAGACCCAGTACTTC.